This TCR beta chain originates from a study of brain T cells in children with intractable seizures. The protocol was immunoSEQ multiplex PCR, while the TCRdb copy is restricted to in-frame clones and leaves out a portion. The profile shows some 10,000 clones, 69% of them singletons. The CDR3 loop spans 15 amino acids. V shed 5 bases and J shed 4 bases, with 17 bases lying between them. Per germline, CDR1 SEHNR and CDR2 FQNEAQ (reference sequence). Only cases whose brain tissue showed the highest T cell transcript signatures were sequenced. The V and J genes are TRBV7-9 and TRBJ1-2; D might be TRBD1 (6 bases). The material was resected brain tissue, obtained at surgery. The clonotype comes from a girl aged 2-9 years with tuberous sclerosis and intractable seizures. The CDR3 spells CASSPILDRVYGYTF. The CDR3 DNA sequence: TGTGCCAGCAGCCCCATCCTGGACAGAGTCTATGGCTACACCTTC.